These 20 T cell receptor beta chains were sequenced from one sample in a study of blood T cell repertoires in COVID-19 (TCRdb year 2020). Libraries were made using the immunoSEQ multiplex PCR assay. What TCRdb holds here is the immuneACCESS table cut down to in-frame rearrangements. Part of the clones is not present; checked against another copy, under half of the missing clones reflect an unresolved V gene, and the others are unexplained. The sample contains 200,000 to 250,000 clones, 75% to 85% of them found a single time. The leading ten clones occupy over 7% of the sample. Sequenced input: PBMCs or T cells enriched from blood (not recorded which). All receptors derive from a woman aged 40 to 50 with acute COVID-19.

This clone was counted a single time. The chain couples TRBV7-2 to TRBJ2-1, with 13 bases that match TRBD2. The CDR3 has 14 amino acids. The germline V gene has CDR1 SGHTA and CDR2 FQGNSA. V lost 7 bases to trimming and J lost 7 bases; unmatched junction nucleotides: 4. CDR3 in DNA: TGTGCCAGCACCGGACTAGCGGGAGTAAATGAGCAGTTCTTC. Its protein product is CASTGLAGVNEQFF. The entire variable domain, with the rest obtained from reference TRBV7-2 and TRBJ2-1, is as follows: GAGVSQSPSNKVTEKGKDVELRCDPISGHTALYWYRQSLGQGLEFLIYFQGNSAPDKSGLPSDRFSAERTGGSVSTLTIQRTQQEDSAVYLCASTGLAGVNEQFFGPGTRLTVL.

This chain connects TRBV20-1 to TRBJ1-1, with D hard to call. Germline V gene data show CDR1 as DFQATT and CDR2 as SNEGSKA (reference sequence). The CDR3 covers 11 residues. CDR3 sequence: CRGRVRTEAFF. CDR3 bases: TGCAGGGGGAGGGTGCGAACTGAAGCTTTCTTT.

This clone occurred a few times. The V gene is TRBV2, the J gene TRBJ1-6, with 10 bases aligning to TRBD1. This CDR3 spans 16 amino acids. J lost 4 bases, V lost 5 bases, and 5 bases had no gene match. From germline, CDR1 is SNHLY and CDR2 FYNNEI. The CDR3 sequence: CASSSWDRGYNSPLHF. The DNA of the CDR3 is TGTGCCAGCAGTAGTTGGGACAGGGGTTATAATTCACCCCTCCACTTT.

The rearrangement uses TRBV15 and TRBJ1-1; a possible D gene is TRBD1 (5 bases). This CDR3 spans 15 amino acids. Germline assignment: CDR1 LNHNV and CDR2 YYDKDF (reference sequence). The V and J ends lost 2 bases and 1 base respectively, with 11 bases between them. The DNA for the CDR3 is TGTGCCACCAGCAGATCGGTTAGGGGGAACACTGAAGCTTTCTTT. Residues: CATSRSVRGNTEAFF.

This clone was seen more than once but under ten times. This CDR3 is also generated by other DNA sequences in the sample. The chain carries TRBV3-1 (or the pseudogene TRBV3-2) and TRBJ2-7; D gene ambiguous. The V gene lost 0 bases and the J gene lost 4 bases, with 4 bases spanning the gap. The CDR3 runs to 12 residues. Germline V gene lookup returns CDR1 LGHDT and CDR2 YNNKEL (reference sequence). The CDR3 DNA reads TGTGCCAGCAGCCAAGACAGGTACGAGCAGTACTTC. Translation gives CASSQDRYEQYF.

This clone appeared a single time. The V and J genes are TRBV7-2 and TRBJ2-1; 8 nucleotides line up with TRBD1. The J segment lost 8 bases and the V segment lost 3 bases, leaving 9 bases of the junction unmatched. The CDR3 runs to 15 residues. CDR1 and CDR2 from the germline V gene are SGHTA and FQGNSA. CDR3 protein: CASSFNQGAGDEQFF. The CDR3 DNA follows: TGTGCCAGCAGCTTCAACCAGGGGGCAGGCGATGAGCAGTTCTTC. Based on the CDR3 plus reference TRBV7-2 and TRBJ2-1, the full variable domain is GAGVSQSPSNKVTEKGKDVELRCDPISGHTALYWYRQSLGQGLEFLIYFQGNSAPDKSGLPSDRFSAERTGGSVSTLTIQRTQQEDSAVYLCASSFNQGAGDEQFFGPGTRLTVL.

J is TRBJ2-5 and V is TRBV7-2; possibly TRBD2 for D (5 bases). V was cut by 3 bases and J by 1 base, with 9 bases left in between. The CDR3 length is 14 residues. Germline values: CDR1 SGHTA, CDR2 FQGNSA. The CDR3 region is CASSFEGTQETQYF. For the CDR3, the DNA is TGTGCCAGCAGCTTTGAGGGAACCCAAGAGACCCAGTACTTC.

CDR3 DNA sequence: TGTGCCAGCAGCCCGGGATTCACTGAAGCTTTCTTT. Translated, it gives CASSPGFTEAFF. V usage is TRBV28 and J usage is TRBJ1-1, with unresolved D. CDR1 is MDHEN, CDR2 SYDVKM, per germline. The CDR3 contains 12 residues. V gave up 6 bases and J gave up 4 bases, with 9 bases separating them.

This clone was seen only once. In DNA form, the CDR3 reads TGTGCCAGCAGTCCCGGGACAGGGGTTATCACCGGGGAGCTGTTTTTT. Encoded protein: CASSPGTGVITGELFF. The V call is TRBV11-2, the J call TRBJ2-2, with 10 positions matching TRBD1. The CDR3 extends over 16 amino acids. The germline gives CDR1 SGHAT, CDR2 FQNNGV. J gave up 4 bases and V 6 bases, and 8 bases lay outside the gene matches.

This sequence joins TRBV6-5 and TRBJ1-5; weak D call: TRBD1 (6 bases). The V gene's germline CDR1 is MNHEY and CDR2 SVGAGI. CDR3 length: 12 amino acids. The V and J ends lost 11 bases and 4 bases respectively, with 12 bases between them. CDR3 sequence (DNA): TGTGCCGGAAAACAGGGTAATCAGCCCCAGCATTTT. This translates into CAGKQGNQPQHF.

This clone was counted between two and nine times. The gene calls are TRBV28 and TRBJ2-1; 11 bases align to TRBD2. This CDR3 has 18 amino acids. Germline loops: CDR1 MDHEN, CDR2 SYDVKM. Trimming removed 6 bases from V and 4 bases from J; junction bases left unmatched: 14. The CDR3 sequence is CASRLVGFGTSGYNEQFF. CDR3 bases: TGTGCCAGCAGGCTTGTGGGGTTCGGGACTAGCGGTTACAATGAGCAGTTCTTC. Variable domain in full (rest from reference TRBV28 and TRBJ2-1): DVKVTQSSRYLVKRTGEKVFLECVQDMDHENMFWYRQDPGLGLRLIYFSYDVKMKEKGDIPEGYSVSREKKERFSLILESASTNQTSMYLCASRLVGFGTSGYNEQFFGPGTRLTVL.

The rearrangement joins TRBV3-1 (or the pseudogene TRBV3-2) to TRBJ1-6; D might be TRBD1 (6 bases). The CDR3 covers 15 residues. The germline gives CDR1 LGHDT, CDR2 YNNKEL (reference sequence). Deletions cut 0 bases from V and 9 bases from J, with 12 bases between. Here the CDR3 reads CASSQDLGAVSPLHF. CDR3 in DNA: TGTGCCAGCAGCCAAGACCTGGGGGCGGTTTCACCCCTCCACTTT.

The gene calls are TRBV28 and TRBJ1-5; TRBD1 is a possible D gene (6 bases). Germline values: CDR1 MDHEN, CDR2 SYDVKM. The CDR3 extends over 12 amino acids. V was cut by 5 bases and J by 6 bases, with 8 bases left in between. The CDR3 nucleotides are TGTGCCAGCAGTACCAGGGGTCAGCCCCAGCATTTT. This translates into CASSTRGQPQHF. Looking up the rest from reference TRBV28 and TRBJ1-5 gives the full variable domain: DVKVTQSSRYLVKRTGEKVFLECVQDMDHENMFWYRQDPGLGLRLIYFSYDVKMKEKGDIPEGYSVSREKKERFSLILESASTNQTSMYLCASSTRGQPQHFGDGTRLSIL.

This clone appeared a few times. The chain is built from TRBV7-2 and TRBJ2-1; maybe TRBD1 (6 bases). The germline gives CDR1 SGHTA, CDR2 FQGNSA. Trimming stripped 1 base from V and 2 bases from J, with 9 bases between. The CDR3 consists of 15 residues. CDR3 coding DNA: TGTGCCAGCAGCTTAGGACAGGTCGCCTACAATGAGCAGTTCTTC. This gives the protein CASSLGQVAYNEQFF. Complete variable domain (other parts from reference TRBV7-2 and TRBJ2-1): GAGVSQSPSNKVTEKGKDVELRCDPISGHTALYWYRQSLGQGLEFLIYFQGNSAPDKSGLPSDRFSAERTGGSVSTLTIQRTQQEDSAVYLCASSLGQVAYNEQFFGPGTRLTVL.

A few counts support this clone. The genes are TRBV5-6 and TRBJ2-2, with D tentatively TRBD1 (7 bases). Per the germline V gene, CDR1 is SGHDT and CDR2 is YYEEEE. The CDR3 sequence is 17 residues long. The V gene lost 4 bases and the J gene lost 4 bases, with 20 bases spanning the gap. The CDR3 sequence: CASSPFGGGRVTGELFF. DNA for the CDR3: TGTGCCAGCAGCCCCTTTGGAGGGGGCAGGGTCACCGGGGAGCTGTTTTTT.

The chain joins TRBV5-1 to TRBJ1-1; D perhaps matches TRBD1 (6 bases). CDR3 size: 12 residues. CDR1 is SGHRS and CDR2 is YFSETQ in the germline V gene. The V end was cut by 4 bases, the J end by 7 bases, with 11 bases between. The CDR3, as DNA: TGCGCCAGCAGCCAAGGACAGCTTGAAGCTTTCTTT. Translated: CASSQGQLEAFF.

This chain connects TRBV28 to TRBJ2-7; 9 bases are shared with TRBD2. The ends lost 8 bases at V and 3 bases at J; junction bases unmatched: 14. Germline CDR1 MDHEN, CDR2 SYDVKM. The CDR3 totals 16 residues. CDR3 residues: CASGVHAGGRDYEQYF. The DNA of the CDR3 is TGTGCCAGCGGGGTCCATGCGGGGGGGCGCGACTACGAGCAGTACTTC.

This sequence joins TRBV4-3 and TRBJ2-1; tentatively, D is TRBD1 (6 bases). Looked up from germline, CDR1 is LGHNA and CDR2 is YSLEER. V gave up 4 bases and J gave up 3 bases, with 7 bases separating them. The CDR3 has 13 residues. The CDR3 region is CASSPGHYNEQFF. The CDR3 DNA reads TGCGCCAGCAGCCCGGGACACTACAATGAGCAGTTCTTC.

This rearrangement joins TRBV5-6 to TRBJ2-1; 9 bases are a match to TRBD2. Germline assignment: CDR1 SGHDT and CDR2 YYEEEE. The CDR3 is 12 residues long. Trimming at V came to 3 bases and at J to 14 bases, leaving 6 bases not matched to a gene. The CDR3 here is CASSWKREEEFF. CDR3 sequence (DNA): TGTGCCAGCAGCTGGAAGCGGGAGGAGGAGTTCTTC.

This rearrangement joins TRBV5-1 to TRBJ2-5; 13 bases map to TRBD2. Germline V gene data show CDR1 as SGHRS and CDR2 as YFSETQ. This CDR3 is built from 16 residues. Trimming at V came to 4 bases and at J to 0 bases, leaving 3 bases not matched to a gene. The CDR3 region is CASSLGTSGNQETQYF. For the CDR3, the DNA is TGCGCCAGCAGCCTCGGGACTAGCGGGAACCAAGAGACCCAGTACTTC.